This T cell receptor beta chain originates from a study of blood T cells in healthy people across ages. The study, taken as a whole, reports: Diversity estimates from one million T cells were considered underestimates.

A sample-barcoded 5' primer and a J-beta primer mix were used in a second PCR of roughly 6 to 11 cycles. TCRdb used MiXCR to reprocess the 5' RACE reads, holding one entry per CDR3 protein. The sample has approximately 1,700,000 distinct CDR3 sequences, 30% to 40% seen once. The V end was cut by 3 bases, the J end by 3 bases, with 12 bases between. Germline assignment: CDR1 KGHSH and CDR2 LQKENI. The CDR3 is 14 amino acids. This clonotype has only a few counts. Its antigen is unidentified. V usage is TRBV18 and J usage is TRBJ2-7, with D possibly being TRBD1 (6 bases). This sequence was found in a human donor in good health. Material: blood. The CDR3 here is CASSPQEQGYEQYF. For the CDR3, the DNA is TGTGCCAGCTCACCGCAAGAACAGGGCTACGAGCAGTACTTC.